These 2 T cell receptor beta chains came from one sample sequenced in a study of T-cell memory formation after mild COVID-19. TCRdb re-derived calls from the 5' RACE reads in MiXCR, one entry per CDR3 protein. The sample has a few hundred thousand distinct CDR3 sequences, 15% to 20% seen once. The sample taken for sequencing was PBMCs or a T cell subset sorted from them (not recorded which). All receptors come from a man aged 18 to 29 who had mild COVID-19 (a few samples of this study predate the infection). Cell type and time point are not known.

This clonotype was observed a handful of times. This sequence joins TRBV7-2 and TRBJ1-2, with D maybe TRBD1 (5 bases). Trimming took off 2 bases at V and 4 bases at J, with 11 bases between the two ends. CDR1 and CDR2 (germline): SGHTA, FQGNSA. The CDR3 loop spans 14 amino acids. CDR3 bases: TGTGCCAGCAGCTTATCGTCTGGGGGCTATGGCTACACCTTC. Residues: CASSLSSGGYGYTF. The complete variable domain, with remaining parts taken from reference TRBV7-2 and TRBJ1-2, reads GAGVSQSPSNKVTEKGKDVELRCDPISGHTALYWYRQSLGQGLEFLIYFQGNSAPDKSGLPSDRFSAERTGGSVSTLTIQRTQQEDSAVYLCASSLSSGGYGYTFGSGTRLTVV.

This clonotype showed up just a few times. This chain connects TRBV29-1 to TRBJ2-1, with D tentatively TRBD1 (6 bases). This CDR3 contains 13 residues. Germline V gene lookup returns CDR1 SQVTM and CDR2 ANQGSEA. The V gene lost 4 bases and the J gene lost 9 bases, with 16 bases spanning the gap. This CDR3 is CSVVADSYFEQFF. Written as DNA, the CDR3 is TGCAGCGTTGTTGCGGACAGTTATTTTGAGCAGTTCTTC.